The source of this TCR beta chain is a study of cytomegalovirus exposure and HLA in healthy donors. Findings and caveats of the study: CMV serostatus alone was available as immune exposure information. Later genetic work tied a missense DCLRE1C variant to beta-chain V and J trimming.

It was with 60 Vbeta and 13 Jbeta primers that the PCR ran. The assay was immunoSEQ multiplex PCR, and TCRdb's table has in-frame clones only and misses some. The table includes roughly 120,000 clones, more than 80% detected once. This CDR3 region has 16 residues. Germline V lookup: CDR1 SGHKS, CDR2 YYEKEE (reference sequence). The germline V and J ends were trimmed by 1 base and 1 base, with 11 bases remaining between them. Note on this clone: Antigen specificity is unknown.

This clonotype was sampled from a man aged 40-50 years in good health and CMV-seronegative. V usage is TRBV5-5 and J usage is TRBJ2-2; D gene uncertain. Sequenced sample: PBMCs. This chain's CDR3 is CASSLLTGGNTGELFF. CDR3 DNA sequence: TGTGCCAGCAGCTTGTTAACGGGTGGGAACACCGGGGAGCTGTTTTTT.